Following are 29 T cell receptor beta chains from one sample sequenced in a study of blood T cell repertoires in COVID-19. TCRdb's copy holds only in-frame clones and misses some; the assay was immunoSEQ multiplex PCR. The table lists around 100,000 clones, more than 80% of them singletons. Sample: peripheral blood. The origin of the receptors is a human donor in a cohort sampled during active COVID-19.

The CDR3 protein is CASSTPPASSGSPSDTQYF. CDR3 in DNA: TGTGCCAGTAGTACCCCCCCCGCAAGTAGCGGGAGCCCCTCAGATACGCAGTATTTT. The V gene is TRBV19, the J gene TRBJ2-3, with 9 bases lining up with TRBD2. Germline CDR1 reads LNHDA; CDR2 reads SQIVND (reference sequence). Losses at the gene ends were 4 bases for V and 4 bases for J; bases not matched to a gene: 18. The CDR3 has 19 residues.

V usage is TRBV19 and J usage is TRBJ2-7, with TRBD1 as a possible D gene (5 bases). The CDR3 length is 11 residues. Germline V lookup: CDR1 LNHDA, CDR2 SQIVND (reference sequence). The germline V and J ends were trimmed by 7 bases and 6 bases, with 10 bases remaining between them. The CDR3 spells CASTGSSEQYF. The CDR3 coding sequence is TGTGCCAGTACAGGGTCGTCCGAGCAGTACTTC.

This sequence joins TRBV12-3 or TRBV12-4 and TRBJ1-1, with D tentatively TRBD1 (5 bases). V was trimmed by 5 bases and J by 1 base, leaving 8 bases between them. The CDR3 contains 13 residues. The CDR3 DNA is TGTGCCAGCAGTGAAACAGGGAACACTGAAGCTTTCTTT. Its translation: CASSETGNTEAFF.

The V call is TRBV6-5, the J call TRBJ1-3; 7 bases fit TRBD1. This CDR3 region has 16 residues. Germline V gene sequence: CDR1 MNHEY, CDR2 SVGAGI. J gave up 0 bases and V 2 bases, and 4 bases lay outside the gene matches. The CDR3 loop reads CASSYVGTDSGNTIYF. The CDR3 nucleotides read TGTGCCAGCAGTTACGTTGGGACAGACTCTGGAAACACCATATATTTT.

On this clone: One junction end does not reproduce the germline sequence, and a read error may be involved. The chain is built from TRBV7-4 and TRBJ1-5, with 9 bases fitting TRBD1. The CDR3 totals 16 residues. Germline V CDR1 and CDR2: SGHVT, SQSDAQ. The CDR3 here is CASSLISGTGNLPQHF. As DNA, the CDR3 is TGTGCCAGCAGCTTAATCAGCGGGACAGGGAATCTGCCCCAGCATTTT.

This clone was found a few times. The chain recombines TRBV18 with TRBJ2-2; possibly TRBD2 for D (5 bases). The germline V and J ends were trimmed by 3 bases and 0 bases, with 5 bases remaining between them. Germline V CDR1 and CDR2: KGHSH, LQKENI. CDR3 length: 14 residues. The CDR3 reads CASSPGANTGELFF. CDR3 bases: TGTGCCAGCTCACCGGGAGCGAACACCGGGGAGCTGTTTTTT.

The rearrangement uses TRBV20-1 and TRBJ1-5, with a tentative D call TRBD1 (6 bases). Germline CDR1 reads DFQATT; CDR2 reads SNEGSKA (reference sequence). Trimming left V 3 bases short and J 3 bases short, with 9 bases between. CDR3 length: 13 amino acids. The CDR3 sequence is CSASSGVNQPQHF. CDR3 coding DNA: TGCAGTGCTAGTTCAGGGGTCAATCAGCCCCAGCATTTT.

The genes are TRBV28 and TRBJ2-2; unclear D gene. V was clipped by 2 bases and J by 1 base, with 8 bases between them. This CDR3 is built from 15 residues. In germline, CDR1 is MDHEN, CDR2 SYDVKM. The CDR3 nucleotides read TGTGCCAGCAGTTTAGATGGGCGGAACACCGGGGAGCTGTTTTTT. Protein sequence: CASSLDGRNTGELFF.

V gene TRBV6-5 combines with J gene TRBJ2-5; tentative D call: TRBD1 (5 bases). Germline loops: CDR1 MNHEY, CDR2 SVGAGI. The CDR3 has 16 residues. Trimming left V 0 bases short and J 5 bases short, with 16 bases between. CDR3 in DNA: TGTGCCAGCAGTTACTCAGGGGTTCTCCGAACGGAGACCCAGTACTTC. This translates into CASSYSGVLRTETQYF.

V is TRBV27 and J is TRBJ2-1, with 15 bases matching TRBD2. The CDR3 sequence is 16 residues long. CDR1 MNHEY and CDR2 SMNVEV come from the germline V gene (reference sequence). Trimming at V came to 4 bases and at J to 12 bases, leaving 10 bases not matched to a gene. CDR3 nucleotide sequence: TGTGCCAGCAGTTCCGGACTAGCGGGGGGGTTAGGACGGCAGTTCTTC. It encodes CASSSGLAGGLGRQFF.

The chain links TRBV18 to TRBJ1-1; D possibly corresponds to TRBD1 (5 bases). Germline V gene lookup returns CDR1 KGHSH and CDR2 LQKENI. V lost 2 bases and J 0 bases, leaving 10 bases between the germline ends. The CDR3 is 15 residues long. CDR3 nucleotides: TGTGCCAGCTCACCAGTCAGGGATATGAACACTGAAGCTTTCTTT. This codes for CASSPVRDMNTEAFF. The whole variable domain, filled in from reference TRBV18 and TRBJ1-1, reads NAGVMQNPRHLVRRRGQEARLRCSPMKGHSHVYWYRQLPEEGLKFMVYLQKENIIDESGMPKERFSAEFPKEGPSILRIQQVVRGDSAAYFCASSPVRDMNTEAFFGQGTRLTVV.

This chain links TRBV12-3 or TRBV12-4 with TRBJ2-2, with no clear D. CDR3 size: 12 residues. The V end lost 3 bases, the J end lost 3 bases, and 2 bases lay between the germline ends. CDR3 amino acids: CASSFDTGELFF. The CDR3 DNA sequence: TGTGCCAGCAGTTTCGACACCGGGGAGCTGTTTTTT.

This chain joins TRBV6-2 or TRBV6-3 and TRBJ1-2, with 9 bases identical to TRBD1. This CDR3 has 14 residues. Germline CDR1 MNHEY, CDR2 SVGEGT. J lost 4 bases, V lost 6 bases, and 6 bases had no gene match. The CDR3 loop reads CASSSGTGSYGYTF. CDR3 DNA: TGTGCCAGCAGCTCCGGGACAGGGAGCTATGGCTACACCTTC.

The chain couples TRBV28 to TRBJ1-2, with 9 bases fitting TRBD1. The germline gives CDR1 MDHEN, CDR2 SYDVKM. V lost 2 bases to trimming and J lost 6 bases; unmatched junction nucleotides: 7. The length of the CDR3 is 15 residues. Here the CDR3 DNA reads TGTGCCAGCAGTTTAAGGGACAGGGAGAGAGATGGCTACACCTTC. It is translated as CASSLRDRERDGYTF.

This chain links TRBV7-9 with TRBJ2-7; TRBD1 agrees at 8 bases. The CDR3 totals 13 residues. Germline V CDR1 and CDR2: SEHNR, FQNEAQ (reference sequence). The V gene end was trimmed by 6 bases and the J gene end by 5 bases; junction bases not matched to a gene: 6. CDR3 sequence (DNA): TGTGCCAGCAGTCAGGGGGCGTTTGACGAGCAGTACTTC. Amino acids: CASSQGAFDEQYF.

The gene calls are TRBV18 and TRBJ2-3; 10 bases map to TRBD2. Germline CDR1 KGHSH, CDR2 LQKENI. The CDR3 spans 15 residues. J gave up 4 bases and V 4 bases, and 5 bases lay outside the gene matches. The CDR3 protein is CASSRGTSEPDTQYF. As DNA, the CDR3 is TGTGCCAGCTCACGAGGGACTAGCGAGCCAGATACGCAGTATTTT.

The rearrangement joins TRBV7-3 to TRBJ2-1; TRBD2 matches 12 bases. The CDR3 sequence is 15 residues long. Germline CDR1 is SGHTA and CDR2 is FQGTGA. The junction had 9 bases not matched to a gene; V was cut back by 5 bases and J by 10 bases. CDR3 nucleotide sequence: TGTGCCAGCAGCCGAACTAGCGGGGGGTGGAAAGAGCAGTTCTTC. Translation gives CASSRTSGGWKEQFF.

The chain uses TRBV19 and TRBJ2-1; the match to TRBD2 covers 12 bases. CDR1 and CDR2 from the germline V gene are LNHDA and SQIVND (reference sequence). Trimming at V came to 4 bases and at J to 9 bases, leaving 7 bases not matched to a gene. The CDR3 extends over 15 amino acids. CDR3 coding DNA: TGTGCCAGTAGTAACCTAGCGGGAGGGCCTAGTGAGCAGTTCTTC. It specifies CASSNLAGGPSEQFF. The full variable domain, rest sourced from reference TRBV19 and TRBJ2-1, is DGGITQSPKYLFRKEGQNVTLSCEQNLNHDAMYWYRQDPGQGLRLIYYSQIVNDFQKGDIAEGYSVSREKKESFPLTVTSAQKNPTAFYLCASSNLAGGPSEQFFGPGTRLTVL.

V usage is TRBV19 and J usage is TRBJ2-3, with 8 bases identical to TRBD1. From germline, CDR1 is LNHDA and CDR2 SQIVND (reference sequence). With 8 bases clipped from V and 2 bases from J, the junction kept 6 bases outside the gene matches. The CDR3 consists of 14 residues. The CDR3 loop reads CASQTGDHTDTQYF. CDR3 in DNA: TGTGCCAGTCAGACAGGGGACCACACAGATACGCAGTATTTT.

The rearrangement links TRBV6-1 to TRBJ1-1; possible D gene TRBD1, 5 bases. Trimming took 1 base from V and 11 from J, leaving 14 bases between them. This CDR3 has 13 residues. Germline V CDR1 and CDR2: MNHNS, SASEGT. Here the CDR3 DNA reads TGTGCCAGCAGTGAAGGGACACCCTGGTGGGCTTTCTTT. It specifies CASSEGTPWWAFF.

This chain links TRBV9 with TRBJ2-7, with TRBD2 identical over 7 bases. Trimming took 5 bases from V and 0 from J; bases not matched to a gene: 5. The germline gives CDR1 SGDLS, CDR2 YYNGEE. CDR3 length equals 14 residues. CDR3 sequence: CASSWGGGSYEQYF. CDR3 bases: TGTGCCAGCAGTTGGGGCGGGGGCTCCTACGAGCAGTACTTC.

The table lists this clone with a few counts. The chain links TRBV5-8 to TRBJ1-2; 7 bases line up with TRBD1. Losses at the gene ends were 1 base for V and 7 bases for J; bases not matched to a gene: 1. This CDR3 spans 12 amino acids. Germline-derived CDR1 and CDR2 are SGHTS and YDEGEE. The CDR3 nucleotides are TGTGCCAGCAGCTTGCGGACAGGTGGCTACACCTTC. This gives the protein CASSLRTGGYTF.

V gene TRBV25-1 combines with J gene TRBJ2-3; 8 nucleotides agree with TRBD1. The junction had 10 bases not matched to a gene; V was cut back by 6 bases and J by 5 bases. Germline-derived CDR1 and CDR2 are MGHDK and SYGVNS. The CDR3 spans 15 residues. CDR3 amino acids: CASRIGQGQVDTQYF. DNA of the CDR3: TGTGCCAGCAGGATCGGACAGGGACAGGTAGATACGCAGTATTTT.

CDR3 protein: CASSTEGQANQPQHF. The CDR3 DNA sequence: TGTGCCAGTAGTACAGAGGGACAGGCTAATCAGCCCCAGCATTTT. The chain uses TRBV19 and TRBJ1-5; 8 nucleotides line up with TRBD1. With 4 bases clipped from V and 4 bases from J, the junction kept 6 bases outside the gene matches. The CDR3 loop spans 15 amino acids. Looked up from germline, CDR1 is LNHDA and CDR2 is SQIVND (reference sequence).

This clone has a handful of counts. The chain uses TRBV18 and TRBJ1-1, with D uncertain. The CDR3 is 13 residues long. Between the trimmed V and J ends, which lost 0 bases and 4 bases, there was a span of 6 bases. From germline, CDR1 is KGHSH and CDR2 LQKENI. The chain's CDR3 is CASSPPVGTEAFF. CDR3 nucleotides: TGTGCCAGCTCACCACCGGTCGGCACTGAAGCTTTCTTT.

The chain joins TRBV5-4 to TRBJ2-5; 15 nucleotides match TRBD2. With V trimmed by 2 bases and J by 4 bases, 9 bases remained unmatched. Germline assignment: CDR1 SGHNT and CDR2 YYREEE (reference sequence). The CDR3 has 18 amino acids. The CDR3 spells CASSLGLAGGRVLETQYF. CDR3 DNA: TGTGCCAGCAGCTTAGGACTAGCGGGGGGGCGGGTCTTAGAGACCCAGTACTTC.

V gene TRBV7-9 combines with J gene TRBJ2-3; D is perhaps TRBD1 (5 bases). V was cut by 5 bases and J by 4 bases, with 10 bases left in between. The CDR3 has 13 residues. Germline CDR1 and CDR2: SEHNR and FQNEAQ (reference sequence). The CDR3 nucleotides are TGTGCCAGCAGCCCAAAGGGGCCAGATACGCAGTATTTT. It specifies CASSPKGPDTQYF.

CDR3: CASSNAQGAGEQYF. The CDR3 DNA reads TGTGCCAGCAGCAACGCCCAGGGGGCCGGCGAGCAGTACTTC. This rearrangement joins TRBV6-2 or TRBV6-3 to TRBJ2-7; 8 bases line up with TRBD1. Unmatched junction bases numbered 10, after V lost 6 bases and J lost 6 bases. The germline V gene has CDR1 MNHEY and CDR2 SVGEGT. The CDR3 runs to 14 residues.

This chain uses TRBV3-1 (or the pseudogene TRBV3-2) with TRBJ1-5; perhaps TRBD1 as D (6 bases). CDR3 size: 13 residues. CDR1 is LGHDT and CDR2 is YNNKEL in the germline V gene (reference sequence). Between the trimmed V and J ends, which lost 2 bases and 7 bases, there was a span of 9 bases. The CDR3 protein is CASSQNRGQPQHF. CDR3 nucleotide sequence: TGTGCCAGCAGCCAAAATAGGGGGCAGCCCCAGCATTTT.